This T cell receptor (beta chain) is from a study of technical replicates of blood from a few donors. Germline-derived CDR1 and CDR2 are SGHDT and YYEEEE. With 4 bases removed from V and 4 bases from J, the gap between germline ends came to 14 bases. CDR3 size: 14 residues. TCRdb's copy holds only in-frame clones and misses some; the assay was immunoSEQ multiplex PCR. The sample shows roughly 60,000 clones, around 93% of them seen only once. This chain links TRBV5-6 with TRBJ1-2; tentative D call: TRBD1 (6 bases). This clonotype originated in a human donor in good health. Some clones in this sample may be carry-over from other donors' samples. The specimen was PBMCs. The CDR3 DNA reads as TGTGCCAGCAGCGCTTTAGCACAGGGCTATGGCTACACCTTC. It is translated as CASSALAQGYGYTF. The full variable domain, with the rest looked up from reference TRBV5-6 and TRBJ1-2, is DAGVTQSPTHLIKTRGQQVTLRCSPKSGHDTVSWYQQALGQGPQFIFQYYEEEERQRGNFPDRFSGHQFPNYSSELNVNALLLGDSALYLCASSALAQGYGYTFGSGTRLTVV.